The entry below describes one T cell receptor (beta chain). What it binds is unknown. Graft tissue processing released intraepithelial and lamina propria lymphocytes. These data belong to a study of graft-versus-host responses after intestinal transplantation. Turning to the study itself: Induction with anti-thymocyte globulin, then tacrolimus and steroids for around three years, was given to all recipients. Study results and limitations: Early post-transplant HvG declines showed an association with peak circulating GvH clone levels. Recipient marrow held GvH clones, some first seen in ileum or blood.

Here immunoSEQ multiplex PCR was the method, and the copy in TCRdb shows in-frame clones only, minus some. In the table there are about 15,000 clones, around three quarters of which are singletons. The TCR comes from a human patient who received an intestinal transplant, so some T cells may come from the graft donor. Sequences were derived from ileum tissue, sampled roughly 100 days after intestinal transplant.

The CDR3, as DNA: TGTGCCAGCAGCCACGGACAGGGGCCCACTGAAGCTTTCTTT. It translates to CASSHGQGPTEAFF. This sequence joins TRBV7-9 and TRBJ1-1, with 9 bases fitting TRBD1. The CDR3 is made up of 14 amino acids. The trim removed 5 bases at V and 4 bases at J, leaving 5 bases unmatched. Germline CDR1 SEHNR, CDR2 FQNEAQ (reference sequence).